The TCR beta chain described here comes from a study of T-cell reconstitution after alpha-beta-depleted transplantation in children. General observations from the study: Some patients' high day-60 TCRbeta diversity was attributed to recipient cells surviving conditioning. T-cell counts and diversity were attributed mostly to newly produced T cells one year after transplant. At around two months after transplant, the alpha-beta T cells were reportedly derived from several hundred expanded clones that came from non-depleted graft cells.

This clonotype occurred many times. Its antigen is not known. The CDR3 totals 17 residues. The germline V and J ends were trimmed by 8 bases and 0 bases, with 22 bases remaining between them. Germline assignment: CDR1 MDHEN and CDR2 SYDVKM. Unique molecular identifiers were incorporated during preparation of the TCRbeta library. A single record per CDR3 protein comes from TCRdb applying MiXCR to the PCR reads. The repertoire holds 200,000 or so distinct CDR3 sequences, with approximately 6.9% as singletons. The rearrangement joins TRBV28 to TRBJ2-5; D may be TRBD1 or TRBD2 (5 bases each). The TCR originated in a boy between 2 and 10 years old with acute lymphoblastic leukemia, due to receive a stem cell transplant. Sequenced here: PBMCs, sampled before TCRalphabeta/CD19-depleted stem cell transplant. The DNA of the CDR3 is TGTGCCAGCGTTACCGCCGGGGCCATCCCCCACCAAGAGACCCAGTACTTC. Encoded protein: CASVTAGAIPHQETQYF.